These 31 T cell receptor beta chains came from one sample sequenced in a study of molecular identifiers for immune sequencing clone quantification. Each CDR3 protein is one row after TCRdb ran MiXCR on the PCR reads. This sample carries 490,000 or so distinct CDR3 sequences, 20% to 25% of them seen once, and the ten largest clones take 0.65% to 0.95%. The sequenced sample consisted of naive CD8+ T cells from blood, with Jurkat cell RNA spiked in. Indicated subset: FACS-sorted CD8+CD4-CCR7+CD45RA+ naive T cells. Receptors originate from a human donor in good health. Some libraries in this study had Jurkat cell RNA spiked in.

The rearrangement uses TRBV20-1 and TRBJ2-1, with 13 bases matching TRBD2. The CDR3 has 17 amino acids. The germline gives CDR1 DFQATT, CDR2 SNEGSKA (reference sequence). This CDR3 is CRAKDRTSGGPYNEQFF. The CDR3 DNA sequence: TGCAGAGCGAAGGATCGGACTAGCGGGGGACCCTACAATGAGCAGTTCTTC.

This clonotype was counted only a few times. Compared with germline, one end of the junction differs, possibly owing to a read error. The chain uses TRBV5-3 and TRBJ2-2; D ambiguous. TRBV5-3 belongs to the ORF category, with a function that is uncertain. The CDR3 extends over 15 amino acids. In DNA, the CDR3 is TGTGCCAGCAGCTTGGTTCCGGGTCAGGCCGGGGAGCTGTTTTTT. Amino acid sequence: CASSLVPGQAGELFF.

The chain uses TRBV6-2 or TRBV6-3 and TRBJ2-1; no reliable D call. Germline CDR1 is MNHEY and CDR2 is SVGEGT. The CDR3 consists of 14 residues. Trimming left V 2 bases short and J 1 base short, with 6 bases between. In DNA, the CDR3 is TGTGCCAGCAGTTACGACCCTTCCTACAATGAGCAGTTCTTC. It encodes CASSYDPSYNEQFF.

This clonotype occurred a few times. The J gene is TRBJ2-1, the V gene TRBV5-6; 10 positions match TRBD2. The CDR3 has 12 residues. CDR1 SGHDT and CDR2 YYEEEE come from the germline V gene. Trimming at V came to 4 bases and at J to 9 bases, leaving 1 base not matched to a gene. The CDR3 DNA reads as TGTGCCAGCAGCCGGACTAGCGGTGAGCAGTTCTTC. Translated: CASSRTSGEQFF.

V is TRBV27 and J is TRBJ1-4; TRBD1 might be the D (6 bases). CDR3 length equals 16 residues. The ends were cut back, 6 bases at V and 0 bases at J, with 14 bases in the middle. CDR1 MNHEY and CDR2 SMNVEV come from the germline V gene (reference sequence). For the CDR3, the DNA is TGTGCCAGCAGGCCTAGGACAGAAGCAACTAATGAAAAACTGTTTTTT. Amino acid sequence: CASRPRTEATNEKLFF.

The chain uses TRBV6-2 or TRBV6-3 and TRBJ2-1, with 8 bases lining up with TRBD1. Trimming at V came to 3 bases and at J to 8 bases, leaving 9 bases not matched to a gene. The CDR3 runs 15 residues. Germline CDR1 reads MNHEY; CDR2 reads SVGEGT. The CDR3 region is CASSYFGRGHDEQFF. Here the CDR3 DNA reads TGTGCCAGCAGTTATTTCGGCAGGGGGCACGATGAGCAGTTCTTC.

This clonotype showed up just a few times. The chain joins TRBV20-1 to TRBJ1-1; D possibly corresponds to TRBD1 (5 bases). The CDR3 has 13 residues. The germline V gene has CDR1 DFQATT and CDR2 SNEGSKA (reference sequence). The V and J ends lost 3 bases and 6 bases respectively, with 14 bases between them. The CDR3 bases are TGCAGTGCTAGGGGACCGGGGACGTCTGAAGCTTTCTTT. Amino acids: CSARGPGTSEAFF.

This clonotype was seen at least ten times. The chain uses TRBV5-6 and TRBJ1-1; D remains unclear. The germline V gene has CDR1 SGHDT and CDR2 YYEEEE. The germline V and J ends were trimmed by 3 bases and 3 bases, with 12 bases remaining between them. CDR3 size: 14 residues. CDR3 sequence (DNA): TGTGCCAGCAGCTCGGGGAATATTCACACTGAAGCTTTCTTT. It translates to CASSSGNIHTEAFF.

This clonotype has only a few counts. The J gene is TRBJ1-5, the V gene TRBV19, with D possibly matching TRBD1 (6 bases). CDR3 length equals 15 residues. Trimming removed 4 bases at V and 3 bases at J, with 13 bases between. Germline assignment: CDR1 LNHDA and CDR2 SQIVND (reference sequence). The CDR3 nucleotides are TGTGCCAGTAGTAACACGGGACACCTCAATCAGCCCCAGCATTTT. Residues: CASSNTGHLNQPQHF.

This clonotype was recorded many times. The chain recombines TRBV7-9 with TRBJ2-5; 7 bases line up with TRBD1. Germline CDR1 SEHNR, CDR2 FQNEAQ (reference sequence). Trimming took 5 bases from V and 4 from J; bases not matched to a gene: 7. The CDR3 loop spans 14 amino acids. In nucleotides, the CDR3 is TGTGCCAGCAGCGATAGGACAGGTCCAGAGACCCAGTACTTC. Amino acids: CASSDRTGPETQYF. The full variable domain, its missing parts supplied by reference TRBV7-9 and TRBJ2-5, is DTGVSQNPRHKITKRGQNVTFRCDPISEHNRLYWYRQTLGQGPEFLTYFQNEAQLEKSRLLSDRFSAERPKGSFSTLEIQRTEQGDSAMYLCASSDRTGPETQYFGPGTRLLVL.

V and J are TRBV7-9 and TRBJ2-7, with TRBD1 matching 7 bases. Germline CDR1 is SEHNR and CDR2 is FQNEAQ (reference sequence). V dropped 5 bases and J dropped 0; count of bases not matched to a gene: 7. The CDR3 consists of 15 residues. The CDR3 DNA reads as TGTGCCAGCAGCCGGGACAGTCAAAGCTCCTACGAGCAGTACTTC. This codes for CASSRDSQSSYEQYF.

This clonotype has only a few counts. At one end the junction does not follow the germline gene, possibly because of a read error. The chain uses TRBV7-9 and TRBJ2-5, with 10 nucleotides matching TRBD1. CDR3 length: 16 residues. Per the germline V gene, CDR1 is SEHNR and CDR2 is FQNEAQ (reference sequence). CDR3 region: CASSSTGGALIEAQYF. CDR3 bases: TGTGCCAGCAGCTCGACAGGGGGCGCGTTGATAGAGGCCCAGTACTTC.

This clonotype was seen a few times. The rearrangement joins TRBV4-3 to TRBJ2-5; TRBD2 might be the D (6 bases). CDR1 is LGHNA and CDR2 is YSLEER in the germline V gene. V gave up 0 bases and J gave up 2 bases, with 13 bases separating them. The CDR3 has 16 residues. CDR3 sequence (DNA): TGCGCCAGCAGCCAAGATCGGGTAGCGGCGCAAGAGACCCAGTACTTC. Translated: CASSQDRVAAQETQYF.

Points on this clonotype: A much bigger clone sits one base away, suggesting this may be a read error. The rearrangement uses TRBV12-3 or TRBV12-4 and TRBJ1-5; no reliable D call. CDR3 length equals 12 residues. CDR3 sequence: CASRTFNQPRHF. DNA for the CDR3: TGTGCCAGCCGTACGTTCAATCAGCCCCGGCATTTT.

The rearrangement uses TRBV27 and TRBJ2-3; D unclear. The germline CDR1 and CDR2 sequences are MNHEY and SMNVEV (reference sequence). The CDR3 covers 16 residues. V lost 3 bases, J lost 5 bases, and 18 bases lay in between. The CDR3 is CASSLSLTPPVDTQYF. Written as DNA, the CDR3 is TGTGCCAGCAGTTTGTCCCTGACCCCACCGGTAGATACGCAGTATTTT.

This chain joins TRBV11-2 and TRBJ2-3, with TRBD1 as a possible D gene (6 bases). The CDR3 totals 17 residues. The germline gives CDR1 SGHAT, CDR2 FQNNGV. The V gene lost 4 bases and the J gene lost 0 bases, with 17 bases spanning the gap. The CDR3 DNA follows: TGTGCCAGCAGCTGGGGGTTTAGGACAGATAGCACAGATACGCAGTATTTT. The encoded protein is CASSWGFRTDSTDTQYF.

A note on this clonotype: A junction boundary mismatches the germline segment, possibly from a read error. The chain uses TRBV5-6 and TRBJ2-3; 7 bases are shared with TRBD1. CDR3 length: 15 residues. Per the germline V gene, CDR1 is SGHDT and CDR2 is YYEEEE. The CDR3 here is CTSSLTGILSDTQYF. CDR3 in DNA: TGTACCAGCAGTTTGACAGGGATTCTTTCGGATACGCAGTATTTT.

The chain couples TRBV7-9 to TRBJ2-6; no reliable D call. The CDR3 has 16 amino acids. V shed 8 bases and J shed 0 bases, with 14 bases lying between them. The germline CDR1 and CDR2 sequences are SEHNR and FQNEAQ (reference sequence). The DNA of the CDR3 is TGTGCCAGCGGCTCCACGTTGGCCTCTGGGGCCAACGTCCTGACTTTC. Translating gives CASGSTLASGANVLTF.

The V gene is TRBV7-6, the J gene TRBJ1-1, with D uncertain. CDR3 length: 14 amino acids. The germline V gene encodes CDR1 SGHVS and CDR2 FNYEAQ. V was clipped by 1 base and J by 6 bases, with 12 bases between them. CDR3 sequence (DNA): TGTGCCAGCAGCTTAGATGGTGATGGGGCTGAAGCTTTCTTT. Protein product: CASSLDGDGAEAFF.

This clonotype was seen many times. The rearrangement joins TRBV6-5 to TRBJ2-7; D is undetermined. CDR1 and CDR2 (germline): MNHEY, SVGAGI. The CDR3 has 13 amino acids. Trimming took off 0 bases at V and 5 bases at J, with 8 bases between the two ends. In DNA, the CDR3 is TGTGCCAGCAGTTACTCTTATAGAAACGAGCAGTACTTC. As protein: CASSYSYRNEQYF.

This clonotype was seen ten or more times. The V and J genes are TRBV5-1 and TRBJ2-7; no clear D gene. CDR1 and CDR2 (germline): SGHRS, YFSETQ. The CDR3 runs to 16 residues. V was shortened by 0 bases and J by 4 bases, with 17 bases between the two germline ends. CDR3 protein: CASSLGLLQVSYEQYF. The CDR3 DNA reads as TGCGCCAGCAGCTTGGGTCTACTCCAGGTTTCTTACGAGCAGTACTTC.

This clonotype was seen repeatedly, ten times or more. The chain has TRBV7-9 and TRBJ2-7; D call uncertain. Per the germline V gene, CDR1 is SEHNR and CDR2 is FQNEAQ (reference sequence). The length of the CDR3 is 13 residues. V dropped 5 bases and J dropped 3 bases, with 11 bases sitting between them. For the CDR3, the DNA is TGTGCCAGCAGCCCAAGGACCTACTACGAGCAGTACTTC. It specifies CASSPRTYYEQYF.

On this clonotype: This may stem from a read error, because a much larger clone lies one nucleotide away. The rearrangement uses TRBV5-1 and TRBJ2-3, with D tentatively TRBD1 (6 bases). The CDR3 is 18 residues long. V lost 0 bases, J lost 2 bases, and 19 bases lay in between. Germline V lookup: CDR1 SGHRS, CDR2 YFSETQ. This CDR3 is CASSLAYGTIGITDTQYF. As DNA, the CDR3 is TGCGCCAGCAGCTTGGCCTATGGGACAATCGGAATCACAGATACGCAGTATTTT.

This chain uses TRBV2 with TRBJ1-4; perhaps TRBD1 as D (6 bases). V lost 9 bases and J lost 0, with 14 bases in between. CDR3 length: 15 residues. CDR1 and CDR2 from the germline V gene are SNHLY and FYNNEI. The CDR3 spells CASLGQPSTNEKLFF. DNA of the CDR3: TGTGCCAGTCTCGGACAGCCCTCAACTAATGAAAAACTGTTTTTT.

Only a few counts were recorded for this clonotype. The V call is TRBV20-1, the J call TRBJ2-2, with a possible D match to TRBD1 (6 bases). The CDR3 loop spans 14 amino acids. Trimming shortened V by 1 base and J by 6 bases, and 12 bases separated the two germline ends. Germline CDR1 DFQATT, CDR2 SNEGSKA (reference sequence). CDR3 region: CSARGQDVAGELFF. Here the CDR3 DNA reads TGCAGTGCTAGAGGACAGGATGTCGCCGGGGAGCTGTTTTTT.

Notes on this clonotype: Since a much larger clone is just one base distant, this may be a read error. This chain uses TRBV7-2 with TRBJ2-1, with D possibly being TRBD1 or TRBD2 (5 bases each). The CDR3 is 17 amino acids. CDR1 and CDR2 (germline): SGHTA, FQGNSA. The CDR3 DNA sequence: TGTGCCAGCAGCTTATACCCCGGGGCTGTGGCCTACGAGGAGCGGTTCTTC. This sequence encodes CASSLYPGAVAYEERFF.

This clonotype has only a few counts. The chain has TRBV5-1 and TRBJ1-1; D possibly corresponds to TRBD1 (5 bases). Trimming shortened V by 5 bases and J by 1 base, and 9 bases separated the two germline ends. In germline, CDR1 is SGHRS, CDR2 YFSETQ. This CDR3 comprises 13 residues. The CDR3 loop is CASRRGANTEAFF. The CDR3 bases are TGCGCCAGCAGGAGGGGAGCGAACACTGAAGCTTTCTTT.

The table lists this clonotype with a few counts. The V gene is TRBV30, the J gene TRBJ2-7; D remains unclear. Germline values: CDR1 GTSNPN, CDR2 SVGIG (reference sequence). Trimming pared 1 base from V and 0 bases from J, leaving 7 bases between. The CDR3 loop spans 13 amino acids. As DNA, the CDR3 is TGTGCCTGGAGTGGGTATAGCTCCTACGAGCAGTACTTC. Encoded protein: CAWSGYSSYEQYF.

This clonotype showed up just a few times. The chain recombines TRBV6-2 or TRBV6-3 with TRBJ1-5; TRBD1 matches at 8 bases. The V segment lost 8 bases and the J segment 3 bases; nucleotides outside the gene matches: 6. Per germline, CDR1 MNHEY and CDR2 SVGEGT. The CDR3 is made up of 14 amino acids. The CDR3 loop reads CASRSDRANQPQHF. The CDR3 DNA reads as TGTGCCAGCCGATCGGACAGGGCCAATCAGCCCCAGCATTTT.

This clonotype was seen ten or more times. The J gene is TRBJ2-7, the V gene TRBV29-1, with D perhaps matching TRBD2 (7 bases). In germline, CDR1 is SQVTM, CDR2 ANQGSEA. Between the trimmed V and J ends, which lost 6 bases and 5 bases, there was a span of 11 bases. The CDR3 length is 11 residues. DNA of the CDR3: TGCAGCGTCGCGGGGGCCCACGAGCAGTACTTC. It codes for CSVAGAHEQYF.

This clonotype showed up just a few times. The V gene is TRBV23-1, the J gene TRBJ1-4; possibly TRBD1 for D (6 bases). TRBV23-1 is flagged as an ORF with uncertain function. The CDR3 contains 15 residues. V dropped 2 bases and J dropped 5 bases, with 12 bases sitting between them. The CDR3 sequence: CASSQGDNFNEKLFF. The CDR3 nucleotides read TGCGCCAGCAGTCAAGGGGACAACTTCAATGAAAAACTGTTTTTT.